Shown below are 25 T cell receptor beta chains from a single sample sequenced in a study of blood T cell repertoires in COVID-19. The data were produced by immunoSEQ multiplex PCR, yet TCRdb's version contains in-frame clones alone and is incomplete. The sample has roughly 160,000 clones; roughly 93% are singletons. Sequenced material: peripheral blood. Receptors were obtained from a man between 18 and 35 years old with COVID-19, enrolled during active disease.

This chain joins TRBV7-2 and TRBJ2-5; the match to TRBD1 covers 7 bases. The CDR3 is 17 residues long. V lost 4 bases to trimming and J lost 5 bases; unmatched junction nucleotides: 16. From germline, CDR1 is SGHTA and CDR2 FQGNSA. This chain's CDR3 is CASSSTAGGISGETQYF. DNA of the CDR3: TGTGCCAGCAGCTCCACGGCAGGGGGTATTTCTGGGGAGACCCAGTACTTC.

The chain couples TRBV4-3 to TRBJ1-3; D possibly corresponds to TRBD1 (5 bases). The CDR3 sequence is 17 residues long. CDR1 and CDR2 (germline): LGHNA, YSLEER. Trimming pared 1 base from V and 4 bases from J, leaving 17 bases between. As DNA, the CDR3 is TGCGCCAGCAGCCAAGCCTTACCGGGACTCTCAGGAAACACCATATATTTT. Translation gives CASSQALPGLSGNTIYF.

The V call is TRBV30, the J call TRBJ1-2; 7 nucleotides agree with TRBD1. This CDR3 spans 13 amino acids. CDR1 GTSNPN and CDR2 SVGIG come from the germline V gene (reference sequence). With 2 bases clipped from V and 7 bases from J, the junction kept 7 bases outside the gene matches. The CDR3: CAWSPAGTAGYTF. The CDR3 DNA reads TGTGCCTGGAGTCCCGCCGGGACAGCTGGCTACACCTTC.

This clone was detected only once. The chain joins TRBV28 to TRBJ1-3; TRBD1 is a possible D gene (5 bases). This CDR3 has 15 amino acids. Per the germline V gene, CDR1 is MDHEN and CDR2 is SYDVKM. V was trimmed by 5 bases and J by 1 base, leaving 12 bases between them. The CDR3 protein is CASSPRGGSGNTIYF. CDR3 DNA sequence: TGTGCCAGCAGTCCGAGGGGAGGATCTGGAAACACCATATATTTT.

The chain has TRBV27 and TRBJ1-5; TRBD1 matches at 10 bases. CDR1 MNHEY and CDR2 SMNVEV come from the germline V gene (reference sequence). The V gene end was trimmed by 6 bases and the J gene end by 0 bases; junction bases not matched to a gene: 8. CDR3 size: 17 residues. This CDR3 is CASSRGQGRYSNQPQHF. The CDR3 region has the DNA TGTGCCAGCAGCCGGGGACAGGGGCGATATAGCAATCAGCCCCAGCATTTT.

The CDR3 sequence is CASSPRPDSHYEQYF. CDR3 nucleotides: TGTGCCAGCAGTCCACGGCCGGACAGCCACTACGAGCAGTACTTC. V is TRBV28 and J is TRBJ2-7; D is possibly TRBD1 (6 bases). Per germline, CDR1 MDHEN and CDR2 SYDVKM. CDR3 length equals 15 residues. The V and J ends lost 5 bases and 3 bases respectively, with 17 bases between them. Based on the CDR3 plus reference TRBV28 and TRBJ2-7, the full variable domain is DVKVTQSSRYLVKRTGEKVFLECVQDMDHENMFWYRQDPGLGLRLIYFSYDVKMKEKGDIPEGYSVSREKKERFSLILESASTNQTSMYLCASSPRPDSHYEQYFGPGTRLTVT.

The chain couples TRBV25-1 to TRBJ2-1; D is uncertain. The CDR3 loop spans 14 amino acids. CDR1 and CDR2 from the germline V gene are MGHDK and SYGVNS. The V end lost 1 base, the J end lost 7 bases, and 11 bases lay between the germline ends. CDR3 nucleotides: TGTGCCAGCAGTGAATCAGGTTTGGGTAATGAGCAGTTCTTC. This codes for CASSESGLGNEQFF.

J is TRBJ2-1 and V is TRBV12-5, with TRBD1 as a possible D gene (6 bases). This CDR3 comprises 13 residues. With 4 bases removed from V and 8 bases from J, the gap between germline ends came to 12 bases. CDR1 and CDR2 from the germline V gene are LGHNT and FRNRAP. CDR3 nucleotides: TGTGCTAGTGGTTCCAGGGGCGGTGATGAGCAGTTCTTC. Its protein is CASGSRGGDEQFF.

V gene TRBV5-6 combines with J gene TRBJ2-1; 9 nucleotides match TRBD1. Germline V gene sequence: CDR1 SGHDT, CDR2 YYEEEE. CDR3 length: 16 amino acids. Germline trimming cut 4 bases from V and 4 bases from J; bases unmatched to any gene: 9. In nucleotides, the CDR3 is TGTGCCAGCAGCCCGACCGGGACAGGGTCTTACAATGAGCAGTTCTTC. It translates to CASSPTGTGSYNEQFF.

The CDR3 reads CASSVGPSQRGQFLYGYTF. DNA for the CDR3: TGTGCCAGCAGCGTAGGTCCATCGCAGAGGGGACAGTTCCTCTATGGCTACACCTTC. The V call is TRBV9, the J call TRBJ1-2, with 7 bases matching TRBD1. The CDR3 is 19 residues long. V was clipped by 0 bases and J by 4 bases; unmatched bases: 18. CDR1 SGDLS and CDR2 YYNGEE come from the germline V gene.

The genes are TRBV30 and TRBJ1-2; 8 bases fit TRBD1. The J segment lost 6 bases and the V segment lost 2 bases, leaving 5 bases of the junction unmatched. Germline lookup yields CDR1 GTSNPN and CDR2 SVGIG (reference sequence). The CDR3 is 13 amino acids. The CDR3 region has the DNA TGTGCCTGGAGTCCTGGACAGGGCGATGGCTACACCTTC. Its protein product is CAWSPGQGDGYTF.

The CDR3 DNA is TGCGCCAGCAGCCAAGCGACTTCAGCGGCCTCCTACGAGCAGTACTTC. Its protein is CASSQATSAASYEQYF. V gene TRBV4-1 combines with J gene TRBJ2-7; a possible D gene is TRBD2 (5 bases). There are 16 residues in the CDR3. Trimming took 1 base from V and 0 from J, leaving 13 bases between them. Per germline, CDR1 MGHRA and CDR2 YSYEKL.

V and J are TRBV4-3 and TRBJ2-7, with 9 bases aligning to TRBD2. V was pared by 0 bases and J by 3 bases, with 6 bases of the junction left unmatched. The CDR3 has 16 amino acids. Germline V CDR1 and CDR2: LGHNA, YSLEER. In DNA, the CDR3 is TGCGCCAGCAGCCAAGATCTGGCTAGCGGGAACTACGAGCAGTACTTC. It is translated as CASSQDLASGNYEQYF.

The J gene is TRBJ2-1, the V gene TRBV4-1, with D perhaps matching TRBD2 (5 bases). The germline V gene encodes CDR1 MGHRA and CDR2 YSYEKL. The V end was cut by 2 bases, the J end by 1 base, with 12 bases between. This CDR3 has 16 amino acids. The CDR3 region has the DNA TGCGCCAGCAGCCAAAGCGCGGGCTCTTCCTACAATGAGCAGTTCTTC. The encoded protein is CASSQSAGSSYNEQFF.

The genes are TRBV27 and TRBJ2-1, with a tentative D call TRBD2 (6 bases). This CDR3 is built from 14 residues. Germline CDR1 reads MNHEY; CDR2 reads SMNVEV (reference sequence). The CDR3 bases are TGTGCTTGTCGGGGGACTCCTTTACGCAATGAGCAGTTCTTC. Its protein product is CACRGTPLRNEQFF.

The chain has TRBV7-2 and TRBJ2-1, with 9 bases aligning to TRBD2. Germline-derived CDR1 and CDR2 are SGHTA and FQGNSA. Unmatched junction bases numbered 7, after V lost 2 bases and J lost 8 bases. CDR3 size: 15 residues. The CDR3 here is CASSLFGGRGDEQFF. CDR3 bases: TGTGCCAGCAGCTTATTTGGCGGGAGGGGAGATGAGCAGTTCTTC.

The V and J genes are TRBV2 and TRBJ1-1; D possibly corresponds to TRBD1 (5 bases). Germline lookup yields CDR1 SNHLY and CDR2 FYNNEI. V was cut by 10 bases and J by 1 base, with 19 bases left in between. The CDR3 loop spans 15 amino acids. CDR3 loop: CATREFPGWNTEAFF. In DNA form, the CDR3 reads TGTGCCACCCGAGAGTTTCCAGGGTGGAACACTGAAGCTTTCTTT.

The chain carries TRBV3-1 (or the pseudogene TRBV3-2) and TRBJ2-3, with 8 bases lining up with TRBD2. V gave up 4 bases and J gave up 2 bases; unmatched junction bases: 14. The CDR3 runs 18 residues. The V gene's germline CDR1 is LGHDT and CDR2 YNNKEL (reference sequence). CDR3 sequence: CASSPLPTLAVTTDTQYF. CDR3 nucleotide sequence: TGTGCCAGCAGCCCCCTCCCTACACTAGCGGTAACCACAGATACGCAGTATTTT.

V is TRBV3-1 (or the pseudogene TRBV3-2) and J is TRBJ2-3; D may be TRBD2 (6 bases). Germline CDR1 and CDR2: LGHDT and YNNKEL (reference sequence). The CDR3 sequence is 16 residues long. Trimming shortened V by 0 bases and J by 2 bases, and 12 bases separated the two germline ends. The CDR3 sequence: CASSQERDSHTDTQYF. CDR3 coding DNA: TGTGCCAGCAGCCAAGAAAGGGACTCACACACAGATACGCAGTATTTT.

The J gene is TRBJ1-2, the V gene TRBV6-5; 7 bases line up with TRBD1. Germline V gene sequence: CDR1 MNHEY, CDR2 SVGAGI. The CDR3 is 13 amino acids. The V segment lost 4 bases and the J segment 3 bases; nucleotides outside the gene matches: 2. The CDR3 protein is CASSSTGDYGYTF. In DNA, the CDR3 is TGTGCCAGCAGTTCTACAGGGGACTATGGCTACACCTTC.

The rearrangement joins TRBV7-9 to TRBJ1-5; D is unclear. V lost 5 bases, J lost 4 bases, and 9 bases lay in between. There are 13 residues in the CDR3. Looked up from germline, CDR1 is SEHNR and CDR2 is FQNEAQ (reference sequence). CDR3 in DNA: TGTGCCAGCAGCGAGGGCTGGAATCAGCCCCAGCATTTT. It yields the protein CASSEGWNQPQHF. Looking up the rest from reference TRBV7-9 and TRBJ1-5 gives the full variable domain: DTGVSQNPRHKITKRGQNVTFRCDPISEHNRLYWYRQTLGQGPEFLTYFQNEAQLEKSRLLSDRFSAERPKGSFSTLEIQRTEQGDSAMYLCASSEGWNQPQHFGDGTRLSIL.

The chain carries TRBV5-6 and TRBJ1-3; TRBD1 matches 7 bases. V shed 4 bases, J shed 0 bases, and the junction held 4 bases outside the gene matches. Germline CDR1 and CDR2: SGHDT and YYEEEE. The CDR3 contains 15 residues. The chain's CDR3 is CASSPGQASGNTIYF. The CDR3 DNA reads as TGTGCCAGCAGCCCAGGACAGGCCTCTGGAAACACCATATATTTT.

V usage is TRBV5-1 and J usage is TRBJ2-2; 8 bases are a match to TRBD2. The junction had 5 bases not matched to a gene; V was cut back by 7 bases and J by 0 bases. The CDR3 is made up of 15 amino acids. Germline V CDR1 and CDR2: SGHRS, YFSETQ. Here the CDR3 reads CASSLSGTNTGELFF. In DNA, the CDR3 is TGCGCCAGCTCCCTTAGCGGGACGAACACCGGGGAGCTGTTTTTT. Complete variable domain (other parts from reference TRBV5-1 and TRBJ2-2): KAGVTQTPRYLIKTRGQQVTLSCSPISGHRSVSWYQQTPGQGLQFLFEYFSETQRNKGNFPGRFSGRQFSNSRSEMNVSTLELGDSALYLCASSLSGTNTGELFFGEGSRLTVL.

V gene TRBV4-2 combines with J gene TRBJ2-7; 7 positions match TRBD2. Trimming took 1 base from V and 0 from J; bases not matched to a gene: 6. Germline-derived CDR1 and CDR2 are LGHNA and YNFKEQ. The CDR3 covers 16 residues. The CDR3 protein is CASSQGVLADSYEQYF. The CDR3 DNA follows: TGTGCCAGCAGCCAAGGAGTGCTAGCGGACTCCTACGAGCAGTACTTC.

The genes are TRBV4-1 and TRBJ2-3; 9 nucleotides line up with TRBD2. Germline trimming cut 6 bases from V and 4 bases from J; bases unmatched to any gene: 8. CDR1 and CDR2 from the germline V gene are MGHRA and YSYEKL. The CDR3 is made up of 15 amino acids. Written as DNA, the CDR3 is TGCGCCAGCAGGCCCATAGCGGGAGCGGCAGATACGCAGTATTTT. Its translation: CASRPIAGAADTQYF.